A selection of T cell receptor beta chains follows, all from one sample in a study of control samples from healthy donors and cancer patients. TCRdb's table, derived via immunoSEQ multiplex PCR, lists solely in-frame clones and lacks some. The sample consists of about 150,000 clones, approximately 94% of them appearing once. Material: blood. The receptors derive from a woman between 18 and 29 years old in good health. Each CDR3 is given with its conserved first and last residue. D genes are given only for firm matches. Size is omitted from some rows. Given values are once, few, many or a class for expanded clones.

D: .
J: TRBJ1-1
size: .
V: TRBV13
CDR3: CASSFPPGRRDTEAFF
DNA: TGTGCCAGCAGCTTCCCCCCGGGGAGGAGGGACACTGAAGCTTTCTTT

D: .
J: TRBJ2-7
size: .
V: TRBV6-5
CDR3: CASSFGTLASYEQYF
DNA: TGTGCCAGCAGTTTTGGGACTCTTGCCTCCTACGAGCAGTACTTC

D: TRBD2
J: TRBJ2-7
size: .
V: TRBV4-1
CDR3: CASSQDPGSSGSSYEQYF
DNA: TGCGCCAGCAGCCAAGATCCAGGCAGTAGCGGGTCCTCCTACGAGCAGTACTTC

D: .
J: TRBJ2-5
size: .
V: TRBV12-3/TRBV12-4
CDR3: CASRLVETQYF
DNA: TGTGCCAGCCGACTAGTGGAGACCCAGTACTTC

D: .
J: TRBJ2-3
size: .
V: TRBV23-1
CDR3: CASSHPWYTDTQYF
DNA: TGCGCCAGCAGTCACCCTTGGTACACAGATACGCAGTATTTT

D: TRBD1
J: TRBJ1-5
size: few
V: TRBV10-1
CDR3: CASSRTGGRSNQPQHF
DNA: TGCGCCAGCAGCAGGACAGGGGGCAGAAGCAATCAGCCCCAGCATTTT

D: .
J: TRBJ2-3
size: .
V: TRBV6-2/TRBV6-3
CDR3: CASSLGFTDTQYF
DNA: TGTGCCAGCAGTTTGGGATTTACAGATACGCAGTATTTT

D: .
J: TRBJ1-2
size: .
V: TRBV7-2
CDR3: CASSLVGAVTVGYGYTF
DNA: TGTGCCAGCAGCTTAGTAGGCGCGGTGACTGTCGGCTATGGCTACACCTTC

D: .
J: TRBJ1-2
size: .
V: TRBV7-2
CDR3: CASSLGGNGGEGYTF
DNA: TGTGCCAGCAGCTTAGGGGGTAACGGGGGCGAAGGCTACACCTTC

D: .
J: TRBJ2-7
size: few
V: TRBV6-2/TRBV6-3
CDR3: CASSSPLGLPPYEQYF
DNA: TGTGCCAGCAGTTCCCCCTTGGGCCTACCACCCTACGAGCAGTACTTC

D: TRBD1
J: TRBJ2-5
size: .
V: TRBV18
CDR3: CASSPDRAETQYF
DNA: TGTGCCAGCTCACCGGACAGGGCGGAGACCCAGTACTTC

D: .
J: TRBJ2-7
size: .
V: TRBV27
CDR3: CASSSRPGALSYEQYF
DNA: TGTGCCAGCAGTTCGCGGCCCGGGGCGCTTTCCTACGAGCAGTACTTC

D: .
J: TRBJ1-5
size: .
V: TRBV6-2/TRBV6-3
CDR3: CASSYMGTWQPQHF
DNA: TGTGCCAGCAGTTACATGGGGACTTGGCAGCCCCAGCATTTT

D: TRBD2
J: TRBJ2-3
size: few
V: TRBV7-2
CDR3: CASSSSGGEATQYF
DNA: TGTGCCAGCAGCTCTAGCGGGGGGGAGGCTACGCAGTATTTT

D: .
J: TRBJ1-1
size: .
V: TRBV11-2
CDR3: CASSPSLNTEAFF
DNA: TGTGCCAGCAGCCCTTCCTTGAACACTGAAGCTTTCTTT

D: TRBD1
J: TRBJ1-2
size: once
V: TRBV6-6
CDR3: CASSGYRGDYGYTF
DNA: TGTGCCAGCAGTGGGTACAGGGGGGACTATGGCTACACCTTC

D: .
J: TRBJ2-7
size: .
V: TRBV5-1
CDR3: CASSLTAQPPYEQYF
DNA: TGCGCCAGCAGCTTAACGGCCCAGCCGCCCTACGAGCAGTACTTC

D: TRBD1
J: TRBJ1-2
size: .
V: TRBV28
CDR3: CASSEGALEGPYGYTF
DNA: TGTGCCAGCAGTGAGGGGGCCCTGGAAGGGCCCTATGGCTACACCTTC

D: .
J: TRBJ1-3
size: few
V: TRBV11-2
CDR3: CASILSGNTIYF
DNA: TGTGCCAGCATCCTCTCTGGAAACACCATATATTTT

D: .
J: TRBJ1-3
size: once
V: TRBV18
CDR3: CASSRATSGNTIYF
DNA: TGTGCCAGCTCACGGGCTACCTCTGGAAACACCATATATTTT

D: .
J: TRBJ2-3
size: once
V: TRBV5-8
CDR3: CASSFPPDSGPTDTQYF
DNA: TGTGCCAGCAGCTTTCCGCCTGATTCGGGACCCACAGATACGCAGTATTTT

D: TRBD1
J: TRBJ1-2
size: .
V: TRBV5-1
CDR3: CASSSLSGQAPDTF
DNA: TGCGCCAGCAGCTCACTGTCGGGACAGGCCCCAGACACCTTC

D: .
J: TRBJ1-2
size: .
V: TRBV7-2
CDR3: CASSLANVAGAGYTF
DNA: TGTGCCAGCAGCTTAGCAAATGTGGCAGGGGCTGGCTACACCTTC

D: .
J: TRBJ2-7
size: .
V: TRBV28
CDR3: CASRSPYEQYF
DNA: TGTGCCAGCAGAAGCCCTTACGAGCAGTACTTC

D: .
J: TRBJ1-1
size: .
V: TRBV11-2
CDR3: CASSLVRETEAFF
DNA: TGTGCCAGCAGCTTAGTACGGGAGACTGAAGCTTTCTTT

D: .
J: TRBJ2-4
size: .
V: TRBV11-2
CDR3: CASSHLRGAGKNIQYF
DNA: TGTGCCAGCAGCCATCTCAGGGGAGCAGGCAAAAACATTCAGTACTTC

D: TRBD1
J: TRBJ1-6
size: once
V: TRBV11-3
CDR3: CASSLVQGASPLHF
DNA: TGTGCCAGCAGCTTAGTACAGGGGGCTTCACCCCTCCACTTT

D: TRBD2
J: TRBJ2-1
size: .
V: TRBV11-1
CDR3: CASSLGSGGYEQFF
DNA: TGTGCCAGCAGCTTAGGTAGCGGGGGCTATGAGCAGTTCTTC

D: .
J: TRBJ1-4
size: once
V: TRBV5-8
CDR3: CASSWGAGAGEKLFF
DNA: TGTGCCAGCAGCTGGGGGGCCGGGGCAGGAGAAAAACTGTTTTTT

D: .
J: TRBJ2-1
size: .
V: TRBV7-2
CDR3: CASSPGTAYNEQFF
DNA: TGTGCCAGCAGCCCCGGGACTGCTTACAATGAGCAGTTCTTC

D: .
J: TRBJ1-1
size: .
V: TRBV5-1
CDR3: CASSSGRATEAFF
DNA: TGCGCCAGCAGCTCCGGGCGGGCCACTGAAGCTTTCTTT

D: TRBD2
J: TRBJ2-7
size: .
V: TRBV7-2
CDR3: CASSLAGSGGLRYEQYF
DNA: TGTGCCAGCAGCTTAGCGGGTAGCGGGGGGCTCAGGTACGAGCAGTACTTC

D: TRBD1
J: TRBJ2-4
size: once
V: TRBV27
CDR3: CASSTGGIKNIQYF
DNA: TGTGCCAGCAGTACAGGGGGAATTAAAAACATTCAGTACTTC

D: .
J: TRBJ1-4
size: .
V: TRBV19
CDR3: CASSIRGAASTNEKLFF
DNA: TGTGCCAGTAGTATTCGGGGGGCGGCCTCAACTAATGAAAAACTGTTTTTT

D: TRBD1
J: TRBJ1-1
size: .
V: TRBV3-1/TRBV3-2
CDR3: CASSQAGQGMNTEAFF
DNA: TGTGCCAGCAGCCAAGCCGGACAGGGAATGAACACTGAAGCTTTCTTT

D: TRBD1
J: TRBJ1-2
size: .
V: TRBV10-3
CDR3: CAISEVGTGYGYTF
DNA: TGTGCCATCAGTGAGGTGGGGACAGGATACGGCTACACCTTC

D: .
J: TRBJ2-2
size: .
V: TRBV10-3
CDR3: CAISEDGDTNTGELFF
DNA: TGTGCCATCAGTGAGGATGGAGACACCAACACCGGGGAGCTGTTTTTT

D: TRBD2
J: TRBJ2-5
size: .
V: TRBV27
CDR3: CASRTAGGKTQYF
DNA: TGTGCCAGCAGGACAGCGGGGGGAAAGACCCAGTACTTC

D: .
J: TRBJ2-5
size: .
V: TRBV15
CDR3: CATSRDFGMETQYF
DNA: TGTGCCACCAGCAGAGACTTCGGGATGGAGACCCAGTACTTC

D: .
J: TRBJ1-3
size: .
V: TRBV5-1
CDR3: CASSPDPTIGIPGNTIYF
DNA: TGCGCCAGCAGCCCGGACCCGACAATCGGGATCCCTGGAAACACCATATATTTT

D: TRBD1
J: TRBJ1-2
size: .
V: TRBV3-1/TRBV3-2
CDR3: CASSLTGGNYGYTF
DNA: TGTGCCAGCAGCCTGACAGGGGGCAACTATGGCTACACCTTC

D: .
J: TRBJ1-1
size: .
V: TRBV4-1
CDR3: CASSQGRWNTEAFF
DNA: TGCGCCAGCAGCCAAGGGCGGTGGAACACTGAAGCTTTCTTT